This passage covers 9 T cell receptor beta chains from one sample sequenced in a study of cytomegalovirus exposure and HLA in healthy donors. PCR primers comprised 60 Vbeta and 13 Jbeta primers. Produced via immunoSEQ multiplex PCR; TCRdb's table is partial and in-frame only. The sample includes 62,000 or so clones, approximately 89% of them seen just once. The sequencing sample was made of PBMCs. The receptors stem from a man aged 18 to 30 in good health and CMV-seronegative.

This clone was seen more than once but under ten times. CDR3 coding DNA: TGTGCCAGCAGTCGGTTAAAAGGCGACAGGACTTCCCCTTATGGCTACACCTTC. It specifies CASSRLKGDRTSPYGYTF. This rearrangement joins TRBV28 to TRBJ1-2; tentatively, D is TRBD1 (6 bases). CDR1 is MDHEN, CDR2 SYDVKM, per germline. This CDR3 has 18 residues. V was trimmed by 5 bases and J by 5 bases, leaving 27 bases between them.

This clone was observed a few times. This rearrangement joins TRBV4-3 to TRBJ2-1; 10 bases map to TRBD2. Germline V gene sequence: CDR1 LGHNA, CDR2 YSLEER. V was clipped by 0 bases and J by 5 bases; unmatched bases: 7. The CDR3 is 17 residues long. The CDR3 sequence is CASSQDLSGRAHNEQFF. In nucleotides, the CDR3 is TGCGCCAGCAGCCAAGATCTCAGCGGGAGGGCCCACAATGAGCAGTTCTTC.

The CDR3 loop is CASSPSWASVENEQFF. DNA of the CDR3: TGTGCCAGCAGCCCATCTTGGGCTTCTGTTGAAAATGAGCAGTTCTTC. The chain recombines TRBV4-2 with TRBJ2-1; D remains unclear. The CDR3 length is 16 residues. The ends were cut back, 4 bases at V and 7 bases at J, with 20 bases in the middle. Germline V lookup: CDR1 LGHNA, CDR2 YNFKEQ.

This clone was seen just once. The rearrangement uses TRBV6-5 and TRBJ1-6; D is ambiguous. The CDR3 runs to 15 residues. The germline V and J ends were trimmed by 1 base and 0 bases, with 4 bases remaining between them. CDR1 and CDR2 (germline): MNHEY, SVGAGI. The CDR3 reads CASSYLSSYNSPLHF. CDR3 sequence (DNA): TGTGCCAGCAGTTACTTGAGCTCCTATAATTCACCCCTCCACTTT.

The V gene is TRBV5-1, the J gene TRBJ1-2; 9 bases line up with TRBD1. The CDR3 is 17 residues long. After removal of 3 bases from V and 0 bases from J, the junction contained 9 bases not matched to a gene. CDR1 and CDR2 from the germline V gene are SGHRS and YFSETQ. The CDR3 loop reads CASSSTGGSPPNYGYTF. In nucleotides, the CDR3 is TGCGCCAGCAGCTCCACAGGGGGCTCACCCCCTAACTATGGCTACACCTTC.

This clone occurred once. The chain employs TRBV12-5 and TRBJ1-5; tentative D call: TRBD1 (6 bases). CDR3 length equals 14 residues. CDR1 is LGHNT and CDR2 is FRNRAP in the germline V gene. The germline V and J ends were trimmed by 1 base and 4 bases, with 8 bases remaining between them. The CDR3 loop is CASGLADSNQPQHF. The CDR3 DNA sequence: TGTGCTAGTGGTTTGGCGGACAGTAATCAGCCCCAGCATTTT.

V is TRBV6-1 and J is TRBJ1-2; D not certain. Germline CDR1 MNHNS, CDR2 SASEGT. Trimming pared 3 bases from V and 4 bases from J, leaving 21 bases between. The CDR3 sequence is 17 residues long. This CDR3 reads CASSDPRGSLGSYGYTF. The CDR3 bases are TGTGCCAGCAGTGACCCGAGAGGGTCCCTAGGTAGCTATGGCTACACCTTC.

V is TRBV30 and J is TRBJ2-2, with TRBD2 identical over 8 bases. The germline gives CDR1 GTSNPN, CDR2 SVGIG (reference sequence). J gave up 3 bases and V 1 base, and 7 bases lay outside the gene matches. The CDR3 sequence is 16 residues long. For the CDR3, the DNA is TGTGCCTGGAGTGACGGCGGGGGGAAATACACCGGGGAGCTGTTTTTT. Translated, it gives CAWSDGGGKYTGELFF.

This clone appeared once. The chain links TRBV7-6 to TRBJ2-3; 7 nucleotides line up with TRBD2. The CDR3 covers 18 residues. The junction had 12 bases not matched to a gene; V was cut back by 3 bases and J by 0 bases. CDR1 SGHVS and CDR2 FNYEAQ come from the germline V gene. The DNA for the CDR3 is TGTGCCAGCAGCTTGGGGCTTGGCGGGGGAGTTAGCACAGATACGCAGTATTTT. Its protein product is CASSLGLGGGVSTDTQYF.